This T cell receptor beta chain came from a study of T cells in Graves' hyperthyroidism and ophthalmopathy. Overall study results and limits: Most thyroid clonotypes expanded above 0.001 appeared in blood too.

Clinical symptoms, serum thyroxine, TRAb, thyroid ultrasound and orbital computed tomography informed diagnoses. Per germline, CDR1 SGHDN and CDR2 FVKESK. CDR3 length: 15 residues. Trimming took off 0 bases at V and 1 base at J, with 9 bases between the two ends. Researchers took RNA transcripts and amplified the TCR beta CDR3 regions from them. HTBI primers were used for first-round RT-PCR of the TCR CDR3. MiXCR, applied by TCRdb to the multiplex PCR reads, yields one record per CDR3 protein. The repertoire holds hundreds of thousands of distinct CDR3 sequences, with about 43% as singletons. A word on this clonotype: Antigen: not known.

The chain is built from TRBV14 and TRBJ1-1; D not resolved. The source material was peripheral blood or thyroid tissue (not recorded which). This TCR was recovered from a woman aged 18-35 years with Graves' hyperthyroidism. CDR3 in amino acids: CASSQEQKANTEAFF. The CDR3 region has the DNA TGTGCCAGCAGCCAAGAACAGAAGGCGAACACTGAAGCTTTCTTT.